The next 21 T cell receptor beta chains were all read from a single sample in a study of identical twins. TCRdb itself ran the 5' RACE reads through MiXCR, one entry per CDR3 protein. The sample holds 1.5 million to 2 million distinct CDR3 sequences; less than 35% are singletons and the top ten take approximately 0.25%. Material: cord blood. These receptor sequences come from a newborn girl in good health.

V gene TRBV2 combines with J gene TRBJ1-6; the D gene is possibly TRBD1 (5 bases). This CDR3 region has 13 residues. Germline assignment: CDR1 SNHLY and CDR2 FYNNEI. Trimming left V 7 bases short and J 9 bases short, with 13 bases between. The CDR3 is CASNGLGGSPLHF. The CDR3 DNA reads as TGTGCCAGCAACGGGTTGGGGGGTTCACCCCTCCACTTT.

This clonotype appeared a few times. The V gene is TRBV28, the J gene TRBJ1-5; weak D call: TRBD1 (6 bases). Germline V gives CDR1 MDHEN, CDR2 SYDVKM. The CDR3 is 14 residues long. V lost 8 bases, J lost 7 bases, and 18 bases lay in between. DNA of the CDR3: TGTGCCAGCCTCGAAGGGGGGCTGGGGCAGCCCCAGCATTTT. This encodes CASLEGGLGQPQHF.

The chain uses TRBV20-1 and TRBJ2-5; 8 bases align to TRBD2. The J segment lost 11 bases and the V segment lost 3 bases, leaving 11 bases of the junction unmatched. Germline-derived CDR1 and CDR2 are DFQATT and SNEGSKA (reference sequence). This CDR3 spans 13 amino acids. CDR3 DNA: TGCAGTGCTAGCGGGGGGGCCAGGAATGAGCAGTACTTC. Encoded protein: CSASGGARNEQYF.

The chain is built from TRBV7-6 and TRBJ2-1; 8 bases agree with TRBD2. V was pared by 6 bases and J by 8 bases, with 15 bases of the junction left unmatched. Germline CDR1 SGHVS, CDR2 FNYEAQ. CDR3 length: 16 amino acids. The CDR3 nucleotides read TGTGCCAGCAGGGGCCCGCGGGAGGTACCACAGGATGAGCAGTTCTTC. Protein product: CASRGPREVPQDEQFF.

This sequence joins TRBV6-2 or TRBV6-3 and TRBJ2-1, with 8 positions matching TRBD2. Germline CDR1 MNHEY, CDR2 SVGEGT. V lost 4 bases and J lost 9; bases outside the gene matches: 5. This CDR3 is 13 amino acids long. The chain's CDR3 is CASSFGRAVEQFF. In DNA, the CDR3 is TGTGCCAGCAGTTTCGGGAGGGCAGTTGAGCAGTTCTTC.

The chain carries TRBV5-1 and TRBJ2-3; D is perhaps TRBD1 or TRBD2 (5 bases each). Germline V CDR1 and CDR2: SGHRS, YFSETQ. The CDR3 contains 15 residues. The V end was cut by 0 bases, the J end by 2 bases, with 10 bases between. CDR3 in amino acids: CASSLVGDITDTQYF. The CDR3 DNA reads as TGCGCCAGCAGCTTGGTGGGGGATATCACAGATACGCAGTATTTT.

The rearrangement uses TRBV6-1 and TRBJ1-2, with no clear D. V lost 9 bases and J lost 7, with 18 bases in between. Germline V gene data show CDR1 as MNHNS and CDR2 as SASEGT. The CDR3 spans 13 residues. Here the CDR3 DNA reads TGTGCCAGTCAGAGGGTGGGTTCCGCTGGCTACACCTTC. Amino acid sequence: CASQRVGSAGYTF.

The table lists this clonotype with a few counts. V is TRBV29-1 and J is TRBJ2-1, with 8 bases aligning to TRBD1. Germline V gene lookup returns CDR1 SQVTM and CDR2 ANQGSEA. The CDR3 has 14 amino acids. Losses at the gene ends were 6 bases for V and 5 bases for J; bases not matched to a gene: 9. The CDR3 nucleotides are TGCAGCGTCTTGGGACAGGTGGTCCACAATGAGCAGTTCTTC. Translated, it gives CSVLGQVVHNEQFF.

The CDR3 is CASSPRLFRAEQYF. CDR3 nucleotides: TGTGCCAGCAGCCCTAGACTGTTTCGGGCCGAGCAGTACTTC. The V and J genes are TRBV11-2 and TRBJ2-7; no definite D call. CDR3 length: 14 residues. The V and J ends lost 5 bases and 6 bases respectively, with 17 bases between them. The germline gives CDR1 SGHAT, CDR2 FQNNGV.

This clonotype was found a few times. This chain uses TRBV12-3 or TRBV12-4 with TRBJ2-6; unclear D gene. CDR3 length: 13 residues. The V end lost 6 bases, the J end lost 13 bases, and 16 bases lay between the germline ends. CDR3 amino acids: CASRVESTRVLTF. CDR3 nucleotide sequence: TGTGCCAGCAGGGTCGAGTCCACGAGGGTCCTGACTTTC.

This clonotype showed up just a few times. The chain recombines TRBV27 with TRBJ1-2, with 8 positions matching TRBD1. Germline loops: CDR1 MNHEY, CDR2 SMNVEV (reference sequence). J lost 4 bases, V lost 3 bases, and 7 bases had no gene match. The CDR3 has 15 amino acids. The DNA of the CDR3 is TGTGCCAGCAGTTTGGATCACAGGGGGTTCTATGGCTACACCTTC. Amino acid sequence: CASSLDHRGFYGYTF.

The chain carries TRBV10-3 and TRBJ1-1; a possible D gene is TRBD1 (6 bases). This CDR3 region has 15 residues. V was shortened by 2 bases and J by 0 bases, with 10 bases between the two germline ends. Germline loops: CDR1 ENHRY, CDR2 SYGVKD. The CDR3 DNA follows: TGTGCCATCAGTGAGGTGGGGGGGCTGAACACTGAAGCTTTCTTT. Translating gives CAISEVGGLNTEAFF.

The table lists this clonotype with a few counts. The rearrangement links TRBV27 to TRBJ2-6, with D possibly matching TRBD1 (6 bases). This CDR3 is built from 18 residues. V was pared by 7 bases and J by 0 bases, with 19 bases between. The germline gives CDR1 MNHEY, CDR2 SMNVEV (reference sequence). The CDR3: CASTLNHQGSSGANVLTF. CDR3 DNA: TGTGCCAGCACCCTAAATCATCAGGGGAGCTCTGGGGCCAACGTCCTGACTTTC.

The gene calls are TRBV4-2 and TRBJ2-4; 9 nucleotides align to TRBD2. J lost 5 bases, V lost 1 base, and 6 bases had no gene match. This CDR3 contains 16 residues. Germline CDR1 reads LGHNA; CDR2 reads YNFKEQ. CDR3 nucleotides: TGTGCCAGCAGCCAAGCGGCTAGCGGGGTCCAAAACATTCAGTACTTC. This gives the protein CASSQAASGVQNIQYF.

This clonotype was seen a handful of times. The chain joins TRBV27 to TRBJ2-7, with 8 bases that match TRBD2. This CDR3 is built from 15 residues. V lost 1 base to trimming and J lost 7 bases; unmatched junction nucleotides: 9. The V gene's germline CDR1 is MNHEY and CDR2 SMNVEV (reference sequence). CDR3 in DNA: TGTGCCAGCAGTTTATTGAGCGGGAGAAGGAATGAGCAGTACTTC. This gives the protein CASSLLSGRRNEQYF.

The rearrangement joins TRBV7-9 to TRBJ1-4, with D unclear. V gave up 1 base and J gave up 3 bases, with 9 bases separating them. Germline assignment: CDR1 SEHNR and CDR2 FQNEAQ (reference sequence). This CDR3 contains 15 residues. The CDR3 sequence is CASSLGRTPNEKLFF. The DNA of the CDR3 is TGTGCCAGCAGCTTAGGGCGGACCCCTAATGAAAAACTGTTTTTT.

The chain employs TRBV10-3 and TRBJ2-7; the D gene could be TRBD1 or TRBD2 (5 bases each). CDR1 and CDR2 from the germline V gene are ENHRY and SYGVKD. Trimming stripped 6 bases from V and 0 bases from J, with 9 bases between. This CDR3 contains 13 residues. CDR3 nucleotide sequence: TGTGCCATCAGCCTGGGACCCTCCTACGAGCAGTACTTC. Translation: CAISLGPSYEQYF.

This chain joins TRBV3-1 and TRBJ1-4; D not certain. The CDR3 is 12 amino acids. The ends were cut back, 2 bases at V and 8 bases at J, with 6 bases in the middle. Germline lookup yields CDR1 LGHDT and CDR2 YNNKEL (reference sequence). This chain's CDR3 is CASSQSREKLFF. CDR3 bases: TGTGCCAGCAGCCAATCGAGGGAAAAACTGTTTTTT. Looking up the rest from reference TRBV3-1 and TRBJ1-4 gives the full variable domain: DTAVSQTPKYLVTQMGNDKSIKCEQNLGHDTMYWYKQDSKKFLKIMFSYNNKELIINETVPNRFSPKSPDKAHLNLHINSLELGDSAVYFCASSQSREKLFFGSGTQLSVL.

Concerning this clonotype itself: Being one base from a much bigger clone, this may be a read error. J is TRBJ2-1 and V is TRBV24-1; 8 bases map to TRBD2. The CDR3 totals 16 residues. Germline values: CDR1 KGHDR, CDR2 SFDVKD. V trimming: 2 bases; J trimming: 0 bases; junction bases outside the gene matches: 2. Here the CDR3 reads CATSDWGTSSYNEQFF. The CDR3 nucleotides are TGTGCCACCAGTGATTGGGGGACTAGCTCCTACAATGAGCAGTTCTTC.

The CDR3 loop is CASSKRSSGGYNEQFF. CDR3 bases: TGTGCCAGCAGCAAAAGATCCAGCGGGGGATACAATGAGCAGTTCTTC. This sequence joins TRBV14 and TRBJ2-1; 8 nucleotides align to TRBD2. V lost 5 bases to trimming and J lost 4 bases; unmatched junction nucleotides: 10. This CDR3 has 16 residues. CDR1 is SGHDN, CDR2 FVKESK, per germline.

This clonotype was seen a few times. The chain carries TRBV29-1 and TRBJ2-7, with D perhaps matching TRBD2 (5 bases). Germline lookup yields CDR1 SQVTM and CDR2 ANQGSEA. The CDR3 loop spans 13 amino acids. V dropped 1 base and J dropped 1 base, with 8 bases sitting between them. This CDR3 reads CSVEVGLSYEQYF. The DNA for the CDR3 is TGCAGCGTTGAAGTAGGACTGTCCTACGAGCAGTACTTC.